This TCR beta chain was recovered during a study of blood T cell repertoires in COVID-19. Trimming removed 4 bases from V and 6 bases from J, with 12 bases in between. Per germline, CDR1 SGHTA and CDR2 FQGTGA. The CDR3 totals 14 residues. This clone came up once. In the authors' methods: Cell counts per sample came from amplifying reference gene primers. Clones were sequenced by immunoSEQ multiplex PCR, and TCRdb holds only the in-frame ones, with some missing. The DNA gave D and trimming, while V, J and clone size come from that table. There are 350,000 to 400,000 clones in the sample; approximately 92% occur only once, and 1% lies in the top ten. Residents of about two dozen US areas, aged about 18 to 89 years, made up the participants.

This chain links TRBV7-3 with TRBJ2-2; possible D gene TRBD1, 6 bases. The sample taken for sequencing was PBMCs or T cells enriched from blood (not recorded which). This TCR was sampled from a young man who had recovered from COVID-19. The chain's CDR3 is CASSSRQVAGELFF. CDR3 in DNA: TGTGCCAGCAGCTCCCGACAGGTGGCCGGGGAGCTGTTTTTT.